The 2 T cell receptor beta chains in this list originate from one sample, sequenced in a study of blood T cell repertoires in COVID-19. The protocol was immunoSEQ multiplex PCR, while the TCRdb copy is restricted to in-frame clones and leaves out a portion. Of 350,000 to 500,000 clones detected, roughly 88% appear once; the ten largest clones hold approximately 1.5%. Sample: PBMCs or T cells enriched from blood (not recorded which). These receptors all come from a woman younger than 30 who had been exposed to COVID-19.

V is TRBV5-8 and J is TRBJ2-1; 8 bases match TRBD2. Trimming cost V 0 bases and J 4 bases; bases outside gene matches: 9. CDR1 and CDR2 (germline): SGHTS, YDEGEE. This CDR3 is 17 amino acids long. CDR3 protein: CASSLGREARHYNEQFF. CDR3 nucleotides: TGTGCCAGCAGCTTGGGGCGGGAGGCCAGACATTACAATGAGCAGTTCTTC.

V usage is TRBV7-3 and J usage is TRBJ1-2; 9 nucleotides line up with TRBD1. CDR3 length: 13 residues. CDR1 is SGHTA, CDR2 FQGTGA, per germline. The V segment lost 5 bases and the J segment 7 bases; nucleotides outside the gene matches: 5. The CDR3 DNA reads as TGTGCCAGCAGCCTCACAGGGGGCTCTGGCTACACCTTC. Encoded protein: CASSLTGGSGYTF.